The 26 T cell receptor beta chains given below trace back to one sample, sequenced in a study of T cell responses to AZD1222 COVID-19 vaccine. Sequencing was performed with immunoSEQ multiplex PCR; in TCRdb, only in-frame clones are kept and a portion is missing. The sample yields about 120,000 clones, approximately 90% seen once. Sequencing was performed on peripheral blood, taken 28 days after the second AZD1222 dose. These TCRs come from an adult who received the AZD1222 COVID-19 vaccine.

The rearrangement joins TRBV7-6 to TRBJ2-1, with 8 bases aligning to TRBD2. The CDR3 totals 15 residues. CDR1 and CDR2 from the germline V gene are SGHVS and FNYEAQ. The V and J ends lost 1 base and 9 bases, in that order; junction bases with no gene match: 8. The CDR3 is CASSLDLSGNGEQFF. In nucleotides, the CDR3 is TGTGCCAGCAGCTTAGATCTTAGCGGGAATGGTGAGCAGTTCTTC.

The J gene is TRBJ2-7, the V gene TRBV4-2, with D possibly TRBD2 on 6 matching bases. With 2 bases removed from V and 1 base from J, the gap between germline ends came to 12 bases. CDR3 size: 15 residues. The germline V gene has CDR1 LGHNA and CDR2 YNFKEQ. The CDR3 protein is CASSQMGLASYEQYF. CDR3 nucleotides: TGTGCCAGCAGCCAAATGGGACTTGCGTCCTACGAGCAGTACTTC.

This chain joins TRBV12-5 and TRBJ1-5; D is uncertain. The V end lost 6 bases, the J end lost 5 bases, and 5 bases lay between the germline ends. The CDR3 length is 11 residues. Germline V gene data show CDR1 as LGHNT and CDR2 as FRNRAP. The CDR3 loop is CASGPYQPQHF. The CDR3 coding sequence is TGTGCTAGTGGCCCTTATCAGCCCCAGCATTTT.

V is TRBV11-3 and J is TRBJ2-3, with unresolved D. V shed 2 bases and J shed 4 bases, with 4 bases lying between them. Germline V gene sequence: CDR1 SGHNT, CDR2 YENEEA. CDR3 size: 12 residues. The CDR3: CASSLSSDTQYF. DNA for the CDR3: TGTGCCAGCAGCTTAAGCTCAGATACGCAGTATTTT.

The gene calls are TRBV5-1 and TRBJ2-1; 8 bases fit TRBD2. V dropped 4 bases and J dropped 9; count of bases not matched to a gene: 18. The germline V gene has CDR1 SGHRS and CDR2 YFSETQ. CDR3 length: 17 amino acids. CDR3 loop: CASSHPPSGSDGIEQFF. The DNA of the CDR3 is TGCGCCAGCAGCCACCCTCCTAGCGGGTCCGACGGCATTGAGCAGTTCTTC.

The rearrangement links TRBV14 to TRBJ2-1; the match to TRBD1 covers 10 bases. This CDR3 has 15 residues. Germline-derived CDR1 and CDR2 are SGHDN and FVKESK. V trimming: 5 bases; J trimming: 8 bases; junction bases outside the gene matches: 9. CDR3 in amino acids: CASSTHGDRGHEQFF. As DNA, the CDR3 is TGTGCCAGCAGCACCCACGGGGACAGGGGTCATGAGCAGTTCTTC.

The chain employs TRBV7-2 and TRBJ1-5; D gene uncertain. There are 13 residues in the CDR3. The germline CDR1 and CDR2 sequences are SGHTA and FQGNSA. The V end was cut by 1 base, the J end by 6 bases, with 7 bases between. The CDR3 nucleotides are TGTGCCAGCAGCTTAGGGCTACGTCAGCCCCAGCATTTT. Protein: CASSLGLRQPQHF.

V and J are TRBV5-1 and TRBJ2-3; D is unresolved. CDR1 and CDR2 (germline): SGHRS, YFSETQ. The germline V and J ends were trimmed by 3 bases and 0 bases, with 5 bases remaining between them. The CDR3 runs 13 residues. CDR3 amino acids: CASSSPSTDTQYF. The DNA for the CDR3 is TGCGCCAGCAGCTCCCCCAGCACAGATACGCAGTATTTT. Combining the CDR3 with reference TRBV5-1 and TRBJ2-3 gives the whole variable domain KAGVTQTPRYLIKTRGQQVTLSCSPISGHRSVSWYQQTPGQGLQFLFEYFSETQRNKGNFPGRFSGRQFSNSRSEMNVSTLELGDSALYLCASSSPSTDTQYFGPGTRLTVL.

J is TRBJ1-2 and V is TRBV6-5; no reliable D call. The CDR3 extends over 11 amino acids. Trimming stripped 6 bases from V and 5 bases from J, with 7 bases between. Germline CDR1 and CDR2: MNHEY and SVGAGI. The CDR3 reads CASRATYGYTF. The CDR3 coding sequence is TGTGCCAGCAGGGCGACATATGGCTACACCTTC.

This chain joins TRBV3-1 (or the pseudogene TRBV3-2) and TRBJ1-6; TRBD1 matches at 8 bases. This CDR3 spans 15 amino acids. Germline V lookup: CDR1 LGHDT, CDR2 YNNKEL (reference sequence). Losses at the gene ends were 4 bases for V and 10 bases for J; bases not matched to a gene: 9. In DNA form, the CDR3 reads TGTGCCAGCAGCCTCGGACAGGGAGAGGGGTCACCCCTCCACTTT. Translation: CASSLGQGEGSPLHF.

V gene TRBV4-1 combines with J gene TRBJ2-7; tentative D call: TRBD1 (6 bases). This CDR3 is built from 13 residues. Germline CDR1 MGHRA, CDR2 YSYEKL. Between the trimmed V and J ends, which lost 6 bases and 6 bases, there was a span of 15 bases. In nucleotides, the CDR3 is TGCGCCAGCAGTGCACCAACAGGGACCGAGCAGTACTTC. Translating it yields CASSAPTGTEQYF.

CDR3: CASSLKAWETSYNEQFF. CDR3 bases: TGTGCCAGCAGTTTAAAGGCTTGGGAGACCTCCTACAATGAGCAGTTCTTC. The genes are TRBV28 and TRBJ2-1; the D gene is possibly TRBD2 (5 bases). Germline CDR1 MDHEN, CDR2 SYDVKM. The CDR3 extends over 17 amino acids. The V end lost 2 bases, the J end lost 0 bases, and 14 bases lay between the germline ends.

This chain links TRBV11-2 with TRBJ2-3; D is unclear. The CDR3 length is 13 residues. Germline CDR1 and CDR2: SGHAT and FQNNGV. Trimming took 6 bases from V and 1 from J, leaving 8 bases between them. This CDR3 is CASSAQGTDTQYF. The CDR3 DNA follows: TGTGCCAGCAGTGCCCAGGGCACAGATACGCAGTATTTT.

This chain joins TRBV9 and TRBJ2-3, with D unclear. Deletions cut 4 bases from V and 1 base from J, with 10 bases between. This CDR3 comprises 14 residues. CDR1 SGDLS and CDR2 YYNGEE come from the germline V gene. The CDR3: CASSPRAGTDTQYF. The DNA for the CDR3 is TGTGCCAGCAGCCCCCGGGCAGGCACAGATACGCAGTATTTT.

This clone has a single count. V and J are TRBV27 and TRBJ2-3, with D possibly TRBD2 on 5 matching bases. Trimming removed 2 bases at V and 2 bases at J, with 5 bases between. Germline assignment: CDR1 MNHEY and CDR2 SMNVEV (reference sequence). This CDR3 is 13 amino acids long. CDR3 in amino acids: CASSLRDTDTQYF. DNA for the CDR3: TGTGCCAGCAGTTTACGGGACACAGATACGCAGTATTTT.

The J gene is TRBJ1-6, the V gene TRBV6-5, with 9 bases fitting TRBD1. The CDR3 covers 15 residues. CDR1 and CDR2 (germline): MNHEY, SVGAGI. V trimming: 6 bases; J trimming: 7 bases; junction bases outside the gene matches: 7. The CDR3 DNA is TGTGCCAGCAGATCCGGGACAGGGATGAATTCACCCCTCCACTTT. Translation: CASRSGTGMNSPLHF.

V gene TRBV29-1 combines with J gene TRBJ2-6, with 8 bases lining up with TRBD1. This CDR3 comprises 14 residues. J was trimmed by 2 bases and V by 8 bases; bases with no gene match: 5. Germline CDR1 reads SQVTM; CDR2 reads ANQGSEA. The CDR3 is CSTTGGTGANVLTF. DNA of the CDR3: TGCAGCACAACAGGGGGAACTGGGGCCAACGTCCTGACTTTC.

The chain has TRBV5-1 and TRBJ2-7; D is uncertain. Per germline, CDR1 SGHRS and CDR2 YFSETQ. Trimming removed 4 bases from V and 6 bases from J, with 14 bases in between. This CDR3 region has 13 residues. Here the CDR3 reads CASSRDGQSEQYF. CDR3 bases: TGCGCCAGCAGCCGTGACGGGCAGAGCGAGCAGTACTTC.

J is TRBJ2-7 and V is TRBV2, with 7 bases lining up with TRBD1. This CDR3 contains 14 residues. V shed 7 bases and J 2 bases; nucleotides not matched to a gene: 8. From germline, CDR1 is SNHLY and CDR2 FYNNEI. The CDR3 sequence: CASTEDRRTYEQYF. The CDR3, as DNA: TGTGCCAGCACAGAGGACAGGCGAACCTACGAGCAGTACTTC.

This chain connects TRBV27 to TRBJ1-2, with D perhaps matching TRBD1 (5 bases). Trimming took 3 bases from V and 8 from J, leaving 16 bases between them. Germline V gene lookup returns CDR1 MNHEY and CDR2 SMNVEV (reference sequence). CDR3 size: 14 residues. DNA of the CDR3: TGTGCCAGCAGTTTCTCGGGGGGGAGATTGGGCTACACCTTC. Translating gives CASSFSGGRLGYTF.

V usage is TRBV28 and J usage is TRBJ2-3, with 11 bases lining up with TRBD2. This CDR3 comprises 14 residues. Germline values: CDR1 MDHEN, CDR2 SYDVKM. V lost 8 bases and J lost 4; bases outside the gene matches: 5. The CDR3 DNA follows: TGTGCCAGCTTGCCTAGCGGGAGGTCAGATACGCAGTATTTT. Amino acid sequence: CASLPSGRSDTQYF.

The chain links TRBV7-9 to TRBJ1-2; D unresolved. With 2 bases removed from V and 3 bases from J, the gap between germline ends came to 7 bases. The CDR3 runs to 13 residues. Germline CDR1 is SEHNR and CDR2 is FQNEAQ (reference sequence). The chain's CDR3 is CASSLNRYYGYTF. CDR3 coding DNA: TGTGCCAGCAGCTTAAACAGATACTATGGCTACACCTTC.

The chain uses TRBV5-1 and TRBJ1-2, with 7 bases matching TRBD1. The CDR3 spans 14 residues. V shed 4 bases and J 6 bases; nucleotides not matched to a gene: 9. Germline V gives CDR1 SGHRS, CDR2 YFSETQ. Here the CDR3 reads CASSATGTENGYTF. In nucleotides, the CDR3 is TGCGCCAGCAGCGCAACCGGGACAGAAAATGGCTACACCTTC.

The chain has TRBV5-5 and TRBJ2-3; D is undetermined. The CDR3 length is 12 residues. The V gene's germline CDR1 is SGHKS and CDR2 YYEKEE (reference sequence). Trimming cost V 3 bases and J 5 bases, with 7 bases left between them. CDR3 DNA sequence: TGTGCCAGCAGCTCTTGGGAAGATACGCAGTATTTT. Its protein is CASSSWEDTQYF.

The chain recombines TRBV6-5 with TRBJ2-3, with D uncertain. The CDR3 length is 11 residues. Trimming took off 7 bases at V and 9 bases at J, with 11 bases between the two ends. CDR1 MNHEY and CDR2 SVGAGI come from the germline V gene. CDR3 nucleotides: TGTGCCAGCACCTCAGCGACAACGCAGTATTTT. Protein sequence: CASTSATTQYF.

The chain joins TRBV21-1 to TRBJ1-2. TRBV21-1 is a recognized pseudogene. The length of the CDR3 is 12 residues. Here the CDR3 reads CASKGGVDGYTF. CDR3 in DNA: TGTGCCAGTAAAGGGGGGGTGGATGGCTACACCTTC.